The source of this T cell receptor (beta chain) is a study of blood T cell repertoires in COVID-19. Exposed enrollees encountered a COVID-19 case at some point within 2 weeks before study entry. The germline V gene encodes CDR1 SGHVS and CDR2 FQNEAQ. V shed 2 bases and J shed 1 base, with 18 bases lying between them. The CDR3 is made up of 18 amino acids. This clone was seen a handful of times. In the study's own analysis: Quantification of nucleated cells was approximated via reference gene primer amplification. Clones were read by immunoSEQ multiplex PCR, and TCRdb kept only the in-frame ones, dropping some. V, J and clone size are taken as reported in that table, and D and trimming were inferred from the DNA itself. The sample has some 190,000 clones; about 80% are singletons.

Sequenced input: PBMCs or T cells enriched from blood (not recorded which). The chain couples TRBV7-8 to TRBJ1-3; TRBD1 might be the D (6 bases). This clonotype was obtained from a man in his 60s who had been exposed to COVID-19. As DNA, the CDR3 is TGTGCCAGCAGCTTAAGACTACGGGGGGCGCAATCTGGAAACACCATATATTTT. This gives the protein CASSLRLRGAQSGNTIYF.